The source of this T cell receptor (beta chain) is a study of metastatic and nonmetastatic thyroid tumors. Study-wide results and limits: In both blood and tumor samples, TCR beta diversity was reported significantly higher for malignant than benign nodules.

This clone was observed many times. Its antigen remains unidentified. Treatment of any kind had been given to no patient before thyroid surgery. Losses at the gene ends were 5 bases for V and 3 bases for J; bases not matched to a gene: 8. The CDR3 sequence is 16 residues long. CDR1 and CDR2 from the germline V gene are MNHNS and SASEGT. TCRdb reanalyzed the PCR reads via MiXCR. This sample has about 43,000 clones, with 3% to 3.5% found just once. The sample comprised blood. The chain couples TRBV6-1 to TRBJ2-1, with 9 positions matching TRBD2. This clonotype originated in a female donor with papillary thyroid cancer or a benign thyroid nodule (not recorded which). Some clones in this sample may be carry-over from other donors' samples. CDR3 protein: CASSYSAGGNYNEQFF. The CDR3 DNA follows: TGTGCCAGCAGTTATTCAGCGGGAGGCAACTACAATGAGCAGTTCTTC.